The rows below give T cell receptor beta chains drawn from one sample of a study of T-cell reconstitution after alpha-beta-depleted transplantation in children. TCRdb analysed the PCR reads with MiXCR anew, one entry per CDR3 protein. The table lists 350,000 to 450,000 distinct CDR3 sequences, about 14% of them singletons, with 3.5% to 4.5% in the top ten. The source was PBMCs, collected from the stem cell graft. The source is a human donor who donated a stem cell graft to a child with Fanconi anemia. Each CDR3 is given with its conserved first and last residue. D genes are given only for firm matches. Only part of the rows carry a size: once, few, many, or a class if the clone is expanded.

clone_size,j_call,d_call,v_call,cdr3_aa,cdr3_nt
-,TRBJ1-1,-,TRBV28,CASSDPLSAFF,TGTGCCAGCAGTGACCCACTATCAGCTTTCTTT
-,TRBJ2-1,TRBD2,TRBV10-3,CAISEILAGGPYNEQFF,TGTGCCATCAGTGAGATCCTAGCGGGGGGGCCCTACAATGAGCAGTTCTTC
-,TRBJ1-1,-,TRBV20-1,CSAPAMDSKLTEAFF,TGCAGTGCTCCTGCAATGGACAGTAAACTCACTGAAGCTTTCTTT
-,TRBJ2-1,-,TRBV10-3,CAISGGRVYDEQFF,TGTGCCATCAGTGGGGGTCGCGTATACGATGAGCAGTTCTTC
-,TRBJ1-1,TRBD1,TRBV2,CARSGTETEAFF,TGTGCCAGATCCGGGACAGAAACTGAAGCTTTCTTT
-,TRBJ2-7,-,TRBV6-5,CASSLQVGQPSYEQYF,TGTGCCAGCAGTTTACAAGTGGGGCAGCCTTCCTACGAGCAGTACTTC
many,TRBJ2-5,-,TRBV4-3,CASSQDIGGTKTQYF,TGCGCCAGCAGCCAAGATATTGGGGGGACGAAGACCCAGTACTTC
many,TRBJ2-7,TRBD1,TRBV12-3/TRBV12-4,CASSPGTVYEQYF,TGTGCCAGCAGTCCCGGGACAGTTTACGAGCAGTACTTC
few,TRBJ1-3,-,TRBV5-1,CASSYGTSVSGNTIYF,TGCGCCAGCAGCTACGGGACTTCCGTCTCTGGAAACACCATATATTTT
many,TRBJ1-5,TRBD1,TRBV10-3,CATGMDRGNQPQHF,TGTGCCACAGGGATGGACAGGGGGAATCAGCCCCAGCATTTT
few,TRBJ1-2,-,TRBV3-1,CASNPSPGRDYGYTF,TGTGCCAGCAACCCGAGCCCAGGTAGAGACTATGGCTACACCTTC
many,TRBJ2-4,-,TRBV4-2,CASSPMSDLLAKNIQYF,TGTGCCAGCAGCCCCATGTCTGACCTTCTAGCCAAAAACATTCAGTACTTC
many,TRBJ2-3,-,TRBV4-3,CASSQDIGRGTRDTQYF,TGCGCCAGCAGCCAAGATATAGGCAGGGGAACCCGAGATACGCAGTATTTT
many,TRBJ2-1,-,TRBV29-1,CSVGYGGNEQFF,TGCAGCGTTGGGTACGGGGGCAATGAGCAGTTCTTC
many,TRBJ1-2,-,TRBV29-1,CSVEEGGALYGYTF,TGCAGCGTTGAAGAAGGGGGGGCCCTCTATGGCTACACCTTC
-,TRBJ2-1,-,TRBV28,CASSLTPGRGNEQFF,TGTGCCAGCAGTTTAACACCGGGCAGGGGCAATGAGCAGTTCTTC
-,TRBJ2-7,-,TRBV15,CPTSSGRLYEQYF,TGTCCCACCAGCAGCGGGCGACTCTACGAGCAGTACTTC
-,TRBJ2-2,TRBD2,TRBV11-2,CASSFGLAGGPNTGELFF,TGTGCCAGCAGCTTTGGCCTAGCGGGGGGCCCGAACACCGGGGAGCTGTTTTTT
many,TRBJ2-1,-,TRBV20-1,CSARDRRGGTSSYNEQFF,TGCAGTGCTAGAGATCGTCGGGGCGGGACGAGCTCCTACAATGAGCAGTTCTTC
many,TRBJ1-1,-,TRBV5-1,CASSLEGTAEAFF,TGCGCCAGCAGCTTGGAGGGGACCGCTGAAGCTTTCTTT
many,TRBJ2-7,-,TRBV5-1,CASSPGVTYEQYF,TGCGCCAGCAGCCCTGGTGTTACCTACGAGCAGTACTTC
many,TRBJ2-1,TRBD1,TRBV3-1,CASSHSGQGSEQFF,TGTGCCAGCAGCCACTCCGGACAGGGGAGTGAGCAGTTCTTC
few,TRBJ2-3,TRBD2,TRBV15,CATSRGLAGLTDTQYF,TGTGCCACCAGCAGAGGACTAGCGGGGCTCACAGATACGCAGTATTTT
many,TRBJ2-2,TRBD1,TRBV5-1,CASSLQGATGELFF,TGCGCCAGCAGCCTACAGGGGGCCACCGGGGAGCTGTTTTTT
many,TRBJ1-2,-,TRBV12-3/TRBV12-4,CASSLEGNGYTF,TGTGCCAGCAGTTTGGAGGGGAATGGCTACACCTTC
-,TRBJ1-6,TRBD1,TRBV20-1,CSAQTPTGVNSPLHF,TGCAGTGCCCAAACCCCAACAGGGGTAAATTCACCCCTCCACTTT
many,TRBJ2-1,TRBD1,TRBV12-3/TRBV12-4,CASSLLKGGEDNEQFF,TGTGCCAGCAGTCTACTCAAAGGGGGCGAGGACAATGAGCAGTTCTTC
-,TRBJ2-1,-,TRBV11-2,CASSLLTNGVGEQFF,TGTGCCAGCAGCTTGTTAACGAACGGGGTGGGTGAGCAGTTCTTC
-,TRBJ2-2,TRBD2,TRBV6-2/TRBV6-3,CASSYEGLAGSGELFF,TGTGCCAGCAGTTACGAGGGACTAGCGGGGTCCGGGGAGCTGTTTTTT
-,TRBJ1-6,-,TRBV5-4,CASRTDNSPLHF,TGTGCCAGCAGAACCGACAATTCACCCCTCCACTTT
-,TRBJ2-2,TRBD1,TRBV7-9,CASSPGGPILTGELFF,TGTGCCAGCAGCCCAGGGGGCCCTATCCTCACCGGGGAGCTGTTTTTT
few,TRBJ2-7,-,TRBV6-1,CASTGDGSYEQYF,TGTGCCAGCACCGGGGACGGCTCCTACGAGCAGTACTTC
-,TRBJ2-1,-,TRBV19,CASNGGPGNEQFF,TGTGCCAGTAACGGGGGGCCTGGGAATGAGCAGTTCTTC
-,TRBJ2-1,TRBD2,TRBV29-1,CSALRAGGRYNEQFF,TGCAGCGCCCTCCGGGCGGGGGGGCGGTACAATGAGCAGTTCTTC
-,TRBJ1-2,-,TRBV7-9,CASSRDKNYGYTF,TGTGCCAGCAGCAGGGACAAGAACTATGGCTACACCTTC
-,TRBJ2-5,-,TRBV5-6,CASSSVAGASFANF,TGTGCCAGCAGCTCCGTGGCGGGGGCCTCATTTGCCAACTTC
many,TRBJ2-3,-,TRBV29-1,CSVEEGSTDTQYF,TGCAGCGTTGAGGAGGGGTCCACAGATACGCAGTATTTT
few,TRBJ2-1,TRBD2,TRBV5-1,CASSKGSLAGGFNEQFF,TGCGCCAGCAGCAAGGGGTCCCTAGCGGGGGGCTTTAATGAGCAGTTCTTC
-,TRBJ1-1,TRBD1,TRBV20-1,CSASRDRDTEAFF,TGCAGTGCTAGCCGGGACAGGGACACTGAAGCTTTCTTT
many,TRBJ2-3,-,TRBV11-2,CASSHPGRADTQYF,TGTGCCAGCAGCCACCCGGGGCGGGCAGATACGCAGTATTTT